Each of the 19 T cell receptor beta chains below was sequenced from the same sample in a study of blood T cell repertoires in COVID-19. Sequencing was performed with immunoSEQ multiplex PCR; in TCRdb, only in-frame clones are kept and a portion is missing. This sample has fewer than 300,000 clones, with roughly 85% found just once. The sequenced material came from PBMCs or T cells enriched from blood (not recorded which). All receptors come from a man aged 40-49 years who had been exposed to COVID-19.

This clone was counted ten times or more. The V gene is TRBV25-1, the J gene TRBJ2-7, with a possible D match to TRBD1 (6 bases). V lost 6 bases and J lost 4, with 16 bases in between. The V gene's germline CDR1 is MGHDK and CDR2 SYGVNS. The CDR3 contains 14 residues. The CDR3 coding sequence is TGTGCCAGCAGCCCGACAGGTCCTACTTACGAGCAGTACTTC. Translated, it gives CASSPTGPTYEQYF.

This chain joins TRBV9 and TRBJ1-1; tentative D call: TRBD1 (5 bases). V gave up 3 bases and J gave up 0 bases, with 9 bases separating them. Looked up from germline, CDR1 is SGDLS and CDR2 is YYNGEE. The CDR3 covers 14 residues. The CDR3 coding sequence is TGTGCCAGCAGCGGGACAAGAATGAACACTGAAGCTTTCTTT. This gives the protein CASSGTRMNTEAFF.

The chain joins TRBV4-2 to TRBJ2-7; 8 bases are shared with TRBD2. The CDR3 runs to 14 residues. The trim removed 1 base at V and 4 bases at J, leaving 3 bases unmatched. Germline loops: CDR1 LGHNA, CDR2 YNFKEQ. This chain's CDR3 is CASSQAGGPYEQYF. The CDR3 bases are TGTGCCAGCAGCCAAGCGGGAGGGCCGTACGAGCAGTACTTC.

This chain uses TRBV19 with TRBJ2-5; weak D call: TRBD2 (5 bases). Germline lookup yields CDR1 LNHDA and CDR2 SQIVND (reference sequence). Between the trimmed V and J ends, which lost 4 bases and 7 bases, there was a span of 16 bases. The CDR3 totals 14 residues. CDR3 DNA sequence: TGTGCCAGTAGTACTGGACGGACTGGGTTGACCCAGTACTTC. It codes for CASSTGRTGLTQYF.

The chain joins TRBV5-1 to TRBJ2-7, with TRBD2 matching 9 bases. V lost 7 bases to trimming and J lost 2 bases; unmatched junction nucleotides: 4. From germline, CDR1 is SGHRS and CDR2 YFSETQ. The CDR3 is 13 amino acids. The CDR3 region is CASGLAGPYEQYF. CDR3 DNA: TGCGCCAGCGGCCTAGCGGGGCCCTACGAGCAGTACTTC.

This chain links TRBV11-3 with TRBJ2-3, with a possible D match to TRBD2 (5 bases). The CDR3 spans 16 residues. Germline assignment: CDR1 SGHNT and CDR2 YENEEA. V was cut by 5 bases and J by 1 base, with 16 bases left in between. CDR3 in amino acids: CASSRDPGGGTDTQYF. In nucleotides, the CDR3 is TGTGCCAGCAGCCGTGACCCTGGAGGAGGCACAGATACGCAGTATTTT.

V and J are TRBV7-2 and TRBJ1-3; a possible D gene is TRBD1 (5 bases). This CDR3 region has 16 residues. The V end lost 1 base, the J end lost 2 bases, and 12 bases lay between the germline ends. Germline values: CDR1 SGHTA, CDR2 FQGNSA. The DNA of the CDR3 is TGTGCCAGCAGCTTAGTGGGGGAGGTTGCTGGAAACACCATATATTTT. The encoded protein is CASSLVGEVAGNTIYF. The whole variable domain, remainder taken from reference TRBV7-2 and TRBJ1-3, is GAGVSQSPSNKVTEKGKDVELRCDPISGHTALYWYRQSLGQGLEFLIYFQGNSAPDKSGLPSDRFSAERTGGSVSTLTIQRTQQEDSAVYLCASSLVGEVAGNTIYFGEGSWLTVV.

As DNA, the CDR3 is TGTGCCAGCAGTGCAGGGGAAGATGAAAAACTGTTTTTT. Translation: CASSAGEDEKLFF. The chain links TRBV12-3 or TRBV12-4 to TRBJ1-4; D perhaps matches TRBD1 (6 bases). The CDR3 covers 13 residues. Trimming left V 5 bases short and J 6 bases short, with 10 bases between.

The V gene is TRBV19, the J gene TRBJ2-1; TRBD1 is a possible D gene (5 bases). CDR3 length: 15 amino acids. Germline CDR1 LNHDA, CDR2 SQIVND (reference sequence). The germline V and J ends were trimmed by 6 bases and 1 base, with 13 bases remaining between them. In DNA, the CDR3 is TGTGCCAGTAGCATTTCTAGGGGTTCCTACAATGAGCAGTTCTTC. Translated, it gives CASSISRGSYNEQFF.

The chain joins TRBV4-1 to TRBJ2-7, with TRBD2 matching 15 bases. This CDR3 comprises 16 residues. Germline-derived CDR1 and CDR2 are MGHRA and YSYEKL. The V and J ends lost 0 bases and 10 bases, in that order; junction bases with no gene match: 7. In DNA form, the CDR3 reads TGCGCCAGCAGCCAAGATCTCGGGACTAGCGGGAGGCAACAGTACTTC. Its translation: CASSQDLGTSGRQQYF.

This clone turned up a few times. The chain is built from TRBV11-2 and TRBJ2-7, with 7 bases lining up with TRBD2. V shed 9 bases, J shed 2 bases, and the junction held 13 bases outside the gene matches. Germline CDR1 and CDR2: SGHAT and FQNNGV. The CDR3 sequence is 15 residues long. CDR3 loop: CARSPAGRRAYEQYF. The DNA for the CDR3 is TGTGCCAGGAGCCCCGCCGGGAGGCGAGCCTACGAGCAGTACTTC.

CDR3 sequence: CASSPRQGVYNEQFF. Here the CDR3 DNA reads TGTGCCAGCTCACCGAGACAGGGAGTCTACAATGAGCAGTTCTTC. The chain joins TRBV18 to TRBJ2-1; 7 bases align to TRBD1. Germline loops: CDR1 KGHSH, CDR2 LQKENI. V was pared by 3 bases and J by 3 bases, with 5 bases of the junction left unmatched. This CDR3 comprises 15 residues.

This clone was counted a few times. The junction differs from germline at one of its ends, possibly a read error. The chain links TRBV18 to TRBJ2-1, with D perhaps TRBD2 (5 bases). This CDR3 is built from 14 residues. Germline V gene sequence: CDR1 KGHSH, CDR2 LQKENI. The DNA for the CDR3 is TGTGCCAGCTCGCCACCCCTTGAGGGAGTGGAGCAGTTCTTC. Translating it yields CASSPPLEGVEQFF.

A single count supports this clone. CDR3: CASSLEGRARGYTF. The CDR3 coding sequence is TGTGCCAGCAGCTTAGAAGGCAGGGCCCGTGGCTACACCTTC. The chain recombines TRBV7-2 with TRBJ1-2; D might be TRBD1 (5 bases). V lost 1 base and J 7 bases, leaving 13 bases between the germline ends. The germline V gene encodes CDR1 SGHTA and CDR2 FQGNSA. The length of the CDR3 is 14 residues.

This sequence joins TRBV28 and TRBJ1-2; possible D gene TRBD1, 5 bases. The CDR3 loop spans 13 amino acids. V lost 8 bases and J lost 7, with 17 bases in between. From germline, CDR1 is MDHEN and CDR2 SYDVKM. The DNA for the CDR3 is TGTGCCAGCGAGGCAAGCCCGGGGGGTGGCTACACCTTC. This gives the protein CASEASPGGGYTF.

The chain couples TRBV7-8 to TRBJ2-6; 7 nucleotides line up with TRBD1. From germline, CDR1 is SGHVS and CDR2 FQNEAQ. The V segment lost 3 bases and the J segment 0 bases; nucleotides outside the gene matches: 8. This CDR3 has 18 residues. In DNA, the CDR3 is TGTGCCAGCAGCTTCCCGGGACAGAAAATCTCTGGGGCCAACGTCCTGACTTTC. Its translation: CASSFPGQKISGANVLTF.

V usage is TRBV15 and J usage is TRBJ1-6; D is unresolved. The CDR3 loop spans 13 amino acids. Germline CDR1 is LNHNV and CDR2 is YYDKDF (reference sequence). Between the trimmed V and J ends, which lost 0 bases and 8 bases, there was a span of 5 bases. This CDR3 reads CATSRERDSPLHF. In DNA, the CDR3 is TGTGCCACCAGCAGAGAAAGAGATTCACCCCTCCACTTT.

This chain links TRBV5-1 with TRBJ2-7; D gene unclear. V dropped 3 bases and J dropped 0 bases, with 7 bases sitting between them. This CDR3 is 13 amino acids long. Germline values: CDR1 SGHRS, CDR2 YFSETQ. The CDR3 sequence is CASSSPGSYEQYF. The CDR3 region has the DNA TGCGCCAGCAGCTCCCCGGGCTCCTACGAGCAGTACTTC.

The chain links TRBV7-2 to TRBJ1-5; a weak D match, TRBD1 (5 bases). CDR1 is SGHTA and CDR2 is FQGNSA in the germline V gene. V lost 10 bases to trimming and J lost 7 bases, with 17 bases between them. The CDR3 has 13 amino acids. CDR3 residues: CATSLQGRQPQHF. CDR3 nucleotide sequence: TGTGCCACTTCATTGCAGGGAAGACAGCCCCAGCATTTT.